The rows below give T cell receptor beta chains drawn from one sample of a study of radiotherapy plus CTLA-4 blockade in lung cancer. TCRdb's copy holds only in-frame clones and misses some; the assay was immunoSEQ multiplex PCR. The table lists 35,000 to 45,000 clones, about two thirds of them singletons. This specimen consisted of peripheral blood, obtained from a patient treated with radiotherapy plus ipilimumab. The receptors were sampled from a human donor with non-small cell lung cancer who had a partial response to radiotherapy plus ipilimumab. CDR3s include the opening cysteine and the closing phenylalanine or tryptophan. D genes are given only for firm matches. Clone size appears in some rows only: once, few, many, or a class for an expanded clone.

CASSQGDREDEKLFF,TGTGCCAGCAGCCAGGGGGACAGGGAGGATGAAAAACTGTTTTTT,TRBJ1-4,NA,TRBV4-2,TRBD1
CASSLTAAGANVLTF,TGCGCCAGCAGCTTAACAGCAGCTGGGGCCAACGTCCTGACTTTC,TRBJ2-6,NA,TRBV5-1,NA
CASSLGGSHSTDTQYF,TGTGCCAGCAGCTTAGGGGGCTCCCATTCCACAGATACGCAGTATTTT,TRBJ2-3,NA,TRBV7-6,NA
CASSIEGRGSYNSPLHF,TGTGCCAGCAGCATTGAAGGAAGGGGGTCCTATAATTCACCCCTCCACTTT,TRBJ1-6,NA,TRBV11-2,NA
CASRSNFFGATEAFF,TGTGCCAGCCGGAGTAACTTCTTCGGTGCCACTGAAGCTTTCTTT,TRBJ1-1,once,TRBV27,NA
CAWSRGGREPQHF,TGTGCCTGGAGTCGAGGGGGCAGGGAGCCCCAGCATTTT,TRBJ1-5,NA,TRBV30,TRBD1
CASSTGDRVGGYTF,TGTGCCAGTAGTACGGGGGACAGGGTCGGTGGCTACACCTTC,TRBJ1-2,once,TRBV19,TRBD1
CASSLQGGNTEAFF,TGTGCCAGCTCACTTCAGGGAGGGAACACTGAAGCTTTCTTT,TRBJ1-1,NA,TRBV18,NA
CASSIAGQIYNEQFF,TGTGCCAGTAGTATTGCTGGACAGATTTACAATGAGCAGTTCTTC,TRBJ2-1,NA,TRBV19,NA
CASSRGPTYEQYF,TGTGCCAGCAGCCGCGGGCCCACCTACGAGCAGTACTTC,TRBJ2-7,NA,TRBV6-6,NA
CASSVEGGPAYNEQFF,TGTGCCAGCAGCGTAGAGGGGGGGCCCGCCTACAATGAGCAGTTCTTC,TRBJ2-1,few,TRBV9,NA
CAWSVFRGLGTGELFF,TGTGCCTGGAGTGTTTTCAGGGGGCTGGGGACCGGGGAGCTGTTTTTT,TRBJ2-2,many,TRBV30,TRBD1
CACRRDYQAETQYF,TGTGCCTGTCGCCGGGACTACCAGGCGGAGACCCAGTACTTC,TRBJ2-5,NA,TRBV27,TRBD2
CASGVGTDFGYTF,TGCGCCAGCGGGGTGGGGACAGACTTTGGCTACACCTTC,TRBJ1-2,NA,TRBV10-2,TRBD1
CASRWDSQETQYF,TGTGCCAGCAGATGGGACTCTCAAGAGACCCAGTACTTC,TRBJ2-5,NA,TRBV2,NA
CAIEGTGNGYTF,TGCGCTATTGAGGGGACAGGAAATGGCTACACCTTC,TRBJ1-2,NA,TRBV7-9,TRBD1
CASSSLGSSYEQYF,TGCGCCAGCAGCTCCCTAGGTTCCTCCTACGAGCAGTACTTC,TRBJ2-7,NA,TRBV5-1,NA
CASSLSGAAINYGYTF,TGTGCCAGCAGTTTATCAGGGGCCGCTATCAACTATGGCTACACCTTC,TRBJ1-2,NA,TRBV27,NA
CAWTGRTGRGSNTEAFF,TGTGCCTGGACGGGAAGGACAGGCCGTGGGTCGAACACTGAAGCTTTCTTT,TRBJ1-1,NA,TRBV30,TRBD1
CATTLNRYTEAFF,TGTGCCACTACCCTTAACAGATACACTGAAGCTTTCTTT,TRBJ1-1,NA,TRBV15,NA
CASSWGRAPEQYF,TGTGCCAGCTCGTGGGGCAGGGCACCCGAGCAGTACTTC,TRBJ2-7,few,TRBV11-1,NA
CASSETGAFGYTF,TGTGCCAGCTCCGAGACAGGGGCTTTCGGCTACACCTTC,TRBJ1-2,once,TRBV18,TRBD1
CAISGRGQETQYF,TGTGCCATCAGTGGTAGGGGCCAAGAGACCCAGTACTTC,TRBJ2-5,few,TRBV10-3,NA
CASSKMGQGENEQYF,TGTGCCAGCAGCAAGATGGGACAGGGTGAGAACGAGCAGTACTTC,TRBJ2-7,few,TRBV7-9,TRBD1
CSVESGFGYTF,TGCAGCGTTGAATCAGGGTTTGGCTACACCTTC,TRBJ1-2,NA,TRBV29-1,NA
CASSQGYQPQHF,TGCGCCAGCAGTCAGGGTTATCAGCCCCAGCATTTT,TRBJ1-5,NA,TRBV4-3,NA
CASSLEQISNEQFF,TGTGCCAGCAGCTTGGAACAGATAAGCAATGAGCAGTTCTTC,TRBJ2-1,NA,TRBV5-5,NA
CASSRTALQETQYF,TGTGCCAGCAGCAGGACAGCCCTCCAAGAGACCCAGTACTTC,TRBJ2-5,NA,TRBV6-6,NA
CASSLVLGSYEQYF,TGTGCCAGCAGCTTAGTTCTAGGTTCCTACGAGCAGTACTTC,TRBJ2-7,NA,TRBV7-2,NA
CASSDRDSIRAFF,TGTGCCAGCAGCGACAGGGACAGTATACGAGCTTTCTTT,TRBJ1-1,NA,TRBV6-1,TRBD1
CASKILSGQETQYF,TGTGCCAGCAAAATCTTGAGCGGACAAGAGACCCAGTACTTC,TRBJ2-5,once,TRBV2,NA
CASSLTGGKLFF,TGCGCCAGCAGCTTGACAGGGGGAAAACTGTTTTTT,TRBJ1-4,NA,TRBV5-1,TRBD1
CASRRTGSSYEQYF,TGTGCCAGCAGGCGGACAGGAAGCTCCTACGAGCAGTACTTC,TRBJ2-7,NA,TRBV6-1,TRBD1
CASSLWRTGELFF,TGTGCCAGCAGTTTATGGAGGACCGGGGAGCTGTTTTTT,TRBJ2-2,NA,TRBV28,NA
CASSQGGANEKLFF,TGTGCCAGCAGCCAGGGGGGTGCTAATGAAAAACTGTTTTTT,TRBJ1-4,NA,TRBV9,TRBD1
CASSAGGGGQPQHF,TGTGCCAGCAGCGCAGGGGGCGGGGGTCAGCCCCAGCATTTT,TRBJ1-5,NA,TRBV9,TRBD1
CASSIIRGQDTIYF,TGTGCCAGCAGTATAATCAGGGGGCAGGACACCATATATTTT,TRBJ1-3,NA,TRBV2,TRBD1
CASRKTGGRETQYF,TGTGCCAGTAGAAAAACAGGGGGTCGGGAGACCCAGTACTTC,TRBJ2-5,NA,TRBV19,TRBD1
CASRFRDTINYGYTF,TGTGCCAGCAGATTTCGGGACACAATTAACTATGGCTACACCTTC,TRBJ1-2,few,TRBV2,NA
CASSFHRGQFGNTIYF,TGTGCCAGCAGCTTCCACAGGGGGCAGTTTGGAAACACCATATATTTT,TRBJ1-3,NA,TRBV11-2,TRBD1
CAWSVQLETQYF,TGTGCCTGGAGTGTACAGTTAGAGACCCAGTACTTC,TRBJ2-5,once,TRBV30,NA
CSAQLDSYEQYF,TGCAGCGCCCAACTCGACAGCTACGAGCAGTACTTC,TRBJ2-7,NA,TRBV29-1,NA
CASSLDRGLGQPQHF,TGTGCCAGTAGTTTGGACAGGGGGCTCGGACAGCCCCAGCATTTT,TRBJ1-5,many,TRBV19,TRBD1
CASSRPPGTEAFF,TGTGCCAGCAGCCGCCCGCCAGGAACTGAAGCTTTCTTT,TRBJ1-1,NA,TRBV5-8,NA
CASSYSQNTEAFF,TGTGCCAGCAGTTACTCTCAGAACACTGAAGCTTTCTTT,TRBJ1-1,NA,TRBV6-5,NA
CASVSRTVLNTEAFF,TGTGCCAGCGTTTCCAGGACAGTTCTGAACACTGAAGCTTTCTTT,TRBJ1-1,few,TRBV6-5,NA
CAMSERGAWTTEAFF,TGTGCCATGTCTGAGCGGGGGGCGTGGACCACTGAAGCTTTCTTT,TRBJ1-1,NA,TRBV6-5,NA
CASRKDSNEQFF,TGTGCCAGCCGAAAGGACTCAAATGAGCAGTTCTTC,TRBJ2-1,few,TRBV18,NA
CASEAGETQYF,TGCGCCAGCGAGGCGGGAGAGACCCAGTACTTC,TRBJ2-5,NA,TRBV10-2,NA
CASSQGWTDTDTQYF,TGTGCCAGCAGCCAAGGTTGGACAGACACAGATACGCAGTATTTT,TRBJ2-3,NA,TRBV4-2,NA
CASSLEGQGAGGYTF,TGTGCCAGCAGTTTAGAGGGACAGGGGGCGGGTGGCTACACCTTC,TRBJ1-2,NA,TRBV28,TRBD1
CSAGLNEQFF,TGCAGTGCTGGCTTAAATGAGCAGTTCTTC,TRBJ2-1,NA,TRBV20-1,NA
CASGRETREQFF,TGTGCCAGCGGACGGGAGACTCGGGAGCAGTTCTTC,TRBJ2-1,NA,TRBV7-3,NA